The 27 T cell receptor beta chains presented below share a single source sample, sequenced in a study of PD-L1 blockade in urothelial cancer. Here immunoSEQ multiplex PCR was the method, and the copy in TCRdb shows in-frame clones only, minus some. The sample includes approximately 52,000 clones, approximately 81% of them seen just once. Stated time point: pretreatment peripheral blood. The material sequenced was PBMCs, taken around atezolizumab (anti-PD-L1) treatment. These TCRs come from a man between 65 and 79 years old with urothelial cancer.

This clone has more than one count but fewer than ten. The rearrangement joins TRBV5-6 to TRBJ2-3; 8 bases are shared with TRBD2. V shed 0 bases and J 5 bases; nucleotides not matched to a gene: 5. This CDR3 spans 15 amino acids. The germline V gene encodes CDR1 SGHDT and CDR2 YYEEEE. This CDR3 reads CASSLEARGGDTQYF. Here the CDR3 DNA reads TGTGCCAGCAGCTTGGAGGCCCGGGGGGGAGATACGCAGTATTTT. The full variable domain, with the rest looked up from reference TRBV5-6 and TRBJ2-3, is DAGVTQSPTHLIKTRGQQVTLRCSPKSGHDTVSWYQQALGQGPQFIFQYYEEEERQRGNFPDRFSGHQFPNYSSELNVNALLLGDSALYLCASSLEARGGDTQYFGPGTRLTVL.

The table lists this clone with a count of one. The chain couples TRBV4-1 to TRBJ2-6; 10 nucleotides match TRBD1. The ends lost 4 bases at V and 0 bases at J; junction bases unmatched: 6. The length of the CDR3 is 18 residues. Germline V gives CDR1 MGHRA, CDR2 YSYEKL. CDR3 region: CASSPARDRGSGANVLTF. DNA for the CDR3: TGCGCCAGCAGCCCGGCTCGGGACAGGGGCTCTGGGGCCAACGTCCTGACTTTC.

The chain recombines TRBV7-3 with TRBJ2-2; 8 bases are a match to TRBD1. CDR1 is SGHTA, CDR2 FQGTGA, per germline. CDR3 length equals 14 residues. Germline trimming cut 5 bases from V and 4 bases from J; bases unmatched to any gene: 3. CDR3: CASSPQGATGELFF. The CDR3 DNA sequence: TGTGCCAGCAGCCCTCAGGGGGCCACCGGGGAGCTGTTTTTT.

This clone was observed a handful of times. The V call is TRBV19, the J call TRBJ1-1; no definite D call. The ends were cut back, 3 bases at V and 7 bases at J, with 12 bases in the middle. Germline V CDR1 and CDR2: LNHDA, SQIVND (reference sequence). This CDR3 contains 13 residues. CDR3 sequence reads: CASSIIGGGEAFF. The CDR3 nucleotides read TGTGCCAGTAGTATCATAGGCGGAGGTGAAGCTTTCTTT.

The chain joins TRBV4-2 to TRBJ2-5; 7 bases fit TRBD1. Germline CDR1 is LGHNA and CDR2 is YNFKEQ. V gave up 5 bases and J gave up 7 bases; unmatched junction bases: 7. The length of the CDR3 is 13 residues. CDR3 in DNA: TGTGCCAGCAGCTTCCGACAGGGTGGGACCCAGTACTTC. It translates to CASSFRQGGTQYF.

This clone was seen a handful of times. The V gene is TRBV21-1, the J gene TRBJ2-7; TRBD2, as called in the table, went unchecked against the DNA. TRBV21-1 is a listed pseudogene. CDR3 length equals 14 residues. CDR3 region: CASSKPLSEYEQYF. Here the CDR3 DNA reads TGTGCCAGCAGCAAACCACTCTCGGAGTACGAGCAGTACTTC.

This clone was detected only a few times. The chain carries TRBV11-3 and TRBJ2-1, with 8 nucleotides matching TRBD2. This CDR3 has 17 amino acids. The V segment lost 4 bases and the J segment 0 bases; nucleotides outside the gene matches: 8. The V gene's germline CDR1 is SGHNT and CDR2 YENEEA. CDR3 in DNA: TGTGCCAGCAGCTCTTCTAGCGGGCTAGGCTCCTACAATGAGCAGTTCTTC. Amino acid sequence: CASSSSSGLGSYNEQFF.

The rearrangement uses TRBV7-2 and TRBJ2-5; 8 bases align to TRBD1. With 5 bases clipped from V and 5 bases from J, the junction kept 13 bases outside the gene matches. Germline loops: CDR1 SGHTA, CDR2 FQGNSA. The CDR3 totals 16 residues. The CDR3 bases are TGTGCCAGCAGCACTAGAGGCCACAGGGGGGTTGAGACCCAGTACTTC. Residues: CASSTRGHRGVETQYF.

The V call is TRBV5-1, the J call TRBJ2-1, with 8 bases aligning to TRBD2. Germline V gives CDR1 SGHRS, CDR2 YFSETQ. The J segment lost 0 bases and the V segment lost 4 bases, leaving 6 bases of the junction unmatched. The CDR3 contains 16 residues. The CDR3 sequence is CASSVTSGVSYNEQFF. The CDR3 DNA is TGCGCCAGCAGCGTAACTAGCGGAGTCTCCTACAATGAGCAGTTCTTC.

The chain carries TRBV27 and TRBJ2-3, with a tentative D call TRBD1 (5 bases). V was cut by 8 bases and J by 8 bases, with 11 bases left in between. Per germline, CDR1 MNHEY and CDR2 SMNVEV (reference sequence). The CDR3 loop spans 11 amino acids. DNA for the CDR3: TGTGCCAGCGCTGATAGGGGTACGCAGTATTTT. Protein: CASADRGTQYF.

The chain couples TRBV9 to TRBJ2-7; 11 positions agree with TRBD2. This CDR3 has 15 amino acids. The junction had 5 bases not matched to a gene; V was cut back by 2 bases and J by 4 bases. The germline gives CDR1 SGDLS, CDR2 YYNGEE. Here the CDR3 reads CASSVSTSGSYEQYF. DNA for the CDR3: TGTGCCAGCAGCGTTTCAACTAGCGGGAGTTACGAGCAGTACTTC.

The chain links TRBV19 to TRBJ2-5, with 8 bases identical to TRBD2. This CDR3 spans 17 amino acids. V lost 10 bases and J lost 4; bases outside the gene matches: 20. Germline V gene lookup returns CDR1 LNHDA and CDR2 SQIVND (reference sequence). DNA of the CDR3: TGTGCCACATCGTTGTCCGGAACTAGCGGCGCAAGAGAGACCCAGTACTTC. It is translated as CATSLSGTSGARETQYF.

CDR3 in DNA: TGCGCCAGCAGCTCCCCATCCCGAGGAGCCCAAGAGACCCAGTACTTC. It yields the protein CASSSPSRGAQETQYF. The rearrangement joins TRBV5-1 to TRBJ2-5, with unresolved D. The V gene's germline CDR1 is SGHRS and CDR2 YFSETQ. The CDR3 is 16 amino acids. V lost 3 bases to trimming and J lost 1 base, with 16 bases between them. Complete variable domain (other parts from reference TRBV5-1 and TRBJ2-5): KAGVTQTPRYLIKTRGQQVTLSCSPISGHRSVSWYQQTPGQGLQFLFEYFSETQRNKGNFPGRFSGRQFSNSRSEMNVSTLELGDSALYLCASSSPSRGAQETQYFGPGTRLLVL.

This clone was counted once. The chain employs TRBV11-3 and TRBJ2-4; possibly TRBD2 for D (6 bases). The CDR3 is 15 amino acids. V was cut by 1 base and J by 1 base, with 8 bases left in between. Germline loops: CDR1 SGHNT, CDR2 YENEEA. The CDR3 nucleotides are TGTGCCAGCAGCTTAGTTCGGGGGGCCAAAAACATTCAGTACTTC. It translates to CASSLVRGAKNIQYF.

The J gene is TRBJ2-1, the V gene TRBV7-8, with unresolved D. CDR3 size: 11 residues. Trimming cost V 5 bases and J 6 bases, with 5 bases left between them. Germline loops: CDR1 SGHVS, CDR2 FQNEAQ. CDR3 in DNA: TGTGCCAGCAGCCCCCGCAATGAGCAGTTCTTC. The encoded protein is CASSPRNEQFF.

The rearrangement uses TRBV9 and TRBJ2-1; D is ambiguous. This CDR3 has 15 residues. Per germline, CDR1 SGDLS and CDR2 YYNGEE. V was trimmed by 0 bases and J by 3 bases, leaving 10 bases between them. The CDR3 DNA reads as TGTGCCAGCAGCGTAGACTCTTACCTCTACAATGAGCAGTTCTTC. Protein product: CASSVDSYLYNEQFF. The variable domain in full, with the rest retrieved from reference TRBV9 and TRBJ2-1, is DSGVTQTPKHLITATGQRVTLRCSPRSGDLSVYWYQQSLDQGLQFLIQYYNGEERAKGNILERFSAQQFPDLHSELNLSSLELGDSALYFCASSVDSYLYNEQFFGPGTRLTVL.

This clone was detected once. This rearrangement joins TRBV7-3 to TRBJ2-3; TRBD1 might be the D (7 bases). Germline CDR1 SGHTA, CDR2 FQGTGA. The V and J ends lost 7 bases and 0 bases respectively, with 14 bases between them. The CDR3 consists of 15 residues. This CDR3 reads CASTKEGASTDTQYF. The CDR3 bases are TGTGCCAGCACCAAGGAGGGGGCTAGCACAGATACGCAGTATTTT. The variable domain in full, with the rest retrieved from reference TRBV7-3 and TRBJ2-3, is GAGVSQTPSNKVTEKGKYVELRCDPISGHTALYWYRQSLGQGPEFLIYFQGTGAADDSGLPNDRFFAVRPEGSVSTLKIQRTERGDSAVYLCASTKEGASTDTQYFGPGTRLTVL.

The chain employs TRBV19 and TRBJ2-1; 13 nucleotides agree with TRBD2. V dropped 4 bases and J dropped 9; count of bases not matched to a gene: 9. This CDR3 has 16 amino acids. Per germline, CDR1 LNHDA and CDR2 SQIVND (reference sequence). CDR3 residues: CASSTVLAGGPGEQFF. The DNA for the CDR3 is TGTGCCAGTAGTACTGTACTAGCGGGAGGGCCAGGTGAGCAGTTCTTC.

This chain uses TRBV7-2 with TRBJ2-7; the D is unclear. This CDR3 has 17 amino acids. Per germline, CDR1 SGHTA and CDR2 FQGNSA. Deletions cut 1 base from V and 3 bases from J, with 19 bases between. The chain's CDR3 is CASSLVAFRSPLYEQYF. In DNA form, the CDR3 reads TGTGCCAGCAGCTTAGTAGCCTTCCGATCCCCCCTCTACGAGCAGTACTTC.

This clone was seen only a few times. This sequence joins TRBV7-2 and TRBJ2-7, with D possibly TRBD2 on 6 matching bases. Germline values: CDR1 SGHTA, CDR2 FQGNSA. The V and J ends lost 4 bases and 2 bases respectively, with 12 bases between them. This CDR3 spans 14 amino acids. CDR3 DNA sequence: TGTGCCAGCAGCTGGGACTCCATTGCCTACGAGCAGTACTTC. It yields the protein CASSWDSIAYEQYF.

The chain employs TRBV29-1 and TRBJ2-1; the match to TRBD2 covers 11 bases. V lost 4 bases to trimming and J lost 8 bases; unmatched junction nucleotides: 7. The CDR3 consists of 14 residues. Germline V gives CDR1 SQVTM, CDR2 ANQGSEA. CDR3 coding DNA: TGCAGCGTTGGTACTAGCGGGAGAGGTGATGAGCAGTTCTTC. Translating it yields CSVGTSGRGDEQFF.

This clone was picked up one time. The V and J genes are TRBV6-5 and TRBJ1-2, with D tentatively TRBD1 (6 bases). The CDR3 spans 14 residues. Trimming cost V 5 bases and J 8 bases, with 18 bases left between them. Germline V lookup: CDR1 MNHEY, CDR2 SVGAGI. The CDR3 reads CASSEDSFLKGYTF. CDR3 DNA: TGTGCCAGCAGTGAGGACAGCTTTCTAAAGGGCTACACCTTC.

In nucleotides, the CDR3 is TGTGCCAGCAGCGGGGGGGCGTCTAGCGGTAGTTCCTACAATGAGCAGTTCTTC. It translates to CASSGGASSGSSYNEQFF. The V call is TRBV25-1, the J call TRBJ2-1; 8 bases are a match to TRBD2. The CDR3 runs 18 residues. Looked up from germline, CDR1 is MGHDK and CDR2 is SYGVNS. Germline trimming cut 6 bases from V and 1 base from J; bases unmatched to any gene: 14.

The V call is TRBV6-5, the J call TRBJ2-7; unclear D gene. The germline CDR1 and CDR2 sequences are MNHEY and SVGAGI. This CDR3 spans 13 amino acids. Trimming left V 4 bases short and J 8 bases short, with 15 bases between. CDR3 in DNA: TGTGCCAGCAGTTCCTCTGGCAGTTTCAAGCAGTACTTC. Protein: CASSSSGSFKQYF.

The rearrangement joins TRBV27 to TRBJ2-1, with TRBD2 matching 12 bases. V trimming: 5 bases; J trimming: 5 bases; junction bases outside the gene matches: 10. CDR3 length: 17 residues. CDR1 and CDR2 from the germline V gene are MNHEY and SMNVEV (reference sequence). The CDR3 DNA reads TGTGCCAGCAGTCCACGGACTAGCGGGATACCCAACAATGAGCAGTTCTTC. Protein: CASSPRTSGIPNNEQFF.

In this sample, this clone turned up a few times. The CDR3 loop is CASSSGQFTAQHF. CDR3 nucleotides: TGTGCCAGTAGTAGCGGACAGTTCACGGCCCAGCATTTT. The V gene is TRBV19, the J gene TRBJ1-5, with D perhaps TRBD1 (6 bases). Germline values: CDR1 LNHDA, CDR2 SQIVND (reference sequence). This CDR3 spans 13 amino acids. V was shortened by 4 bases and J by 11 bases, with 15 bases between the two germline ends.

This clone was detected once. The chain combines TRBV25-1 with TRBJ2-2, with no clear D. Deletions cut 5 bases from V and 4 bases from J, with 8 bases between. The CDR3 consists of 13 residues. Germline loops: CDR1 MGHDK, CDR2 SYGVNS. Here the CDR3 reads CASSKTGTGELFF. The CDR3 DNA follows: TGTGCCAGCAGTAAGACGGGCACCGGGGAGCTGTTTTTT.